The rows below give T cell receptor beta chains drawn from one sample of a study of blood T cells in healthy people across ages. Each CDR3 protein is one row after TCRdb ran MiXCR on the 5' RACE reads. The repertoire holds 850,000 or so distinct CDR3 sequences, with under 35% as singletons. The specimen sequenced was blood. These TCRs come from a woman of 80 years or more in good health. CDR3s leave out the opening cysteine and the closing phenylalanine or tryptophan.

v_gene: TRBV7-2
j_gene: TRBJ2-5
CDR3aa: ASSPIPGVVVETQY

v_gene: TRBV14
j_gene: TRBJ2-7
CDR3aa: ASSPGYPYEQY

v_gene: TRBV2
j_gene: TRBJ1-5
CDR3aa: ASAGEGVETQPQH

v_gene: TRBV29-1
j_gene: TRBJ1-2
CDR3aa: SVVWGSVYGYT

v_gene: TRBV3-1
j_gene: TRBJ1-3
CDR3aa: ASSQDLVSGGNTIY

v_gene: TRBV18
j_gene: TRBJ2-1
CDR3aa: ASSPPVSAEGSSYNEQF

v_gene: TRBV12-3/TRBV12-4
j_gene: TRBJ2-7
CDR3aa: ASSAQGVGYEQY

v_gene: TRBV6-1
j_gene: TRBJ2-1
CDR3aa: ASIGEITSGVSSYNEQF

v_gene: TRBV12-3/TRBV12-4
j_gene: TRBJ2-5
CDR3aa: ASSLAGSETQY

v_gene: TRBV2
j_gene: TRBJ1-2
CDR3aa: ASIPTASDHGYT

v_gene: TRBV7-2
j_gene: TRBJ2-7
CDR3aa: ASSLALGTEQY

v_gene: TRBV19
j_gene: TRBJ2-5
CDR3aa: ASSTTQVETQY

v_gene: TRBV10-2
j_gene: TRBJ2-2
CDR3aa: ASDSGGAAGELF

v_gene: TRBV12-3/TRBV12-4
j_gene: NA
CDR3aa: ASSLGGKGPRYNEQY

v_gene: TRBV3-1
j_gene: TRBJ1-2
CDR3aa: ASSQISGGGAYGYT

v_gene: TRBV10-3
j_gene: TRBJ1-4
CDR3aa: AISPQPDRMNEKLF

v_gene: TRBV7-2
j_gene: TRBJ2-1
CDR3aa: ASSSGLACDEQF

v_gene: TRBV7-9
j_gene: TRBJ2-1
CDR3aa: ASRETSGGVYEQF

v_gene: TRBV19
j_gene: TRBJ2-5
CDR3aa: ASSIRRTSLAQTQY

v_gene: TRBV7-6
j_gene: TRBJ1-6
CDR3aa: ASSQQGADSPLH

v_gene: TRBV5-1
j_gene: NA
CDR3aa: ASSSTGTLDNEQY

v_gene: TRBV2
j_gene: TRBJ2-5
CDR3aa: ASKLAGGNNEQY

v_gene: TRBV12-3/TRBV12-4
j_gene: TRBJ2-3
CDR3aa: ASNRVLGDMQY

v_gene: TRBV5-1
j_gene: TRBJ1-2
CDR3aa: ASRGQGSYGYT

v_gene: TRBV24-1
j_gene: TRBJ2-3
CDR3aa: ATSDSGWSTDTQY

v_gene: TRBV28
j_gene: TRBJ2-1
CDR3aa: ASSLVHPTSQQF

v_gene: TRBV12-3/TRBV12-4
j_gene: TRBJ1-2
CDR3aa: ASSLAGRGNGYT

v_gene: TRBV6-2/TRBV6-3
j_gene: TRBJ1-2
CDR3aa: ASSYTGQGLYGYT

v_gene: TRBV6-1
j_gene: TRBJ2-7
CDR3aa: VSSNGQGLPDEQY

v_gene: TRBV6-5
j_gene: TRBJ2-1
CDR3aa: ASSYSRDRGNEQF

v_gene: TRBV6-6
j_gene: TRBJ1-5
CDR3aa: ASRRQTHSNQPQH

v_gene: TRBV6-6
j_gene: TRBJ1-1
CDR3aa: ASNPGKVAEAF

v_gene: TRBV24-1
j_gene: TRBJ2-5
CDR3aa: ATQGVETQY

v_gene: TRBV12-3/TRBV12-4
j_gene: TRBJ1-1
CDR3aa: ASSPSQGGAEAF

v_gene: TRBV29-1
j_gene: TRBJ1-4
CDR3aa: SARTEKLF

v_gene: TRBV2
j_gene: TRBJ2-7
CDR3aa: ASSDFVTNYEQY

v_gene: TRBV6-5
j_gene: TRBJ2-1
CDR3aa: ASSRYGGNEQF